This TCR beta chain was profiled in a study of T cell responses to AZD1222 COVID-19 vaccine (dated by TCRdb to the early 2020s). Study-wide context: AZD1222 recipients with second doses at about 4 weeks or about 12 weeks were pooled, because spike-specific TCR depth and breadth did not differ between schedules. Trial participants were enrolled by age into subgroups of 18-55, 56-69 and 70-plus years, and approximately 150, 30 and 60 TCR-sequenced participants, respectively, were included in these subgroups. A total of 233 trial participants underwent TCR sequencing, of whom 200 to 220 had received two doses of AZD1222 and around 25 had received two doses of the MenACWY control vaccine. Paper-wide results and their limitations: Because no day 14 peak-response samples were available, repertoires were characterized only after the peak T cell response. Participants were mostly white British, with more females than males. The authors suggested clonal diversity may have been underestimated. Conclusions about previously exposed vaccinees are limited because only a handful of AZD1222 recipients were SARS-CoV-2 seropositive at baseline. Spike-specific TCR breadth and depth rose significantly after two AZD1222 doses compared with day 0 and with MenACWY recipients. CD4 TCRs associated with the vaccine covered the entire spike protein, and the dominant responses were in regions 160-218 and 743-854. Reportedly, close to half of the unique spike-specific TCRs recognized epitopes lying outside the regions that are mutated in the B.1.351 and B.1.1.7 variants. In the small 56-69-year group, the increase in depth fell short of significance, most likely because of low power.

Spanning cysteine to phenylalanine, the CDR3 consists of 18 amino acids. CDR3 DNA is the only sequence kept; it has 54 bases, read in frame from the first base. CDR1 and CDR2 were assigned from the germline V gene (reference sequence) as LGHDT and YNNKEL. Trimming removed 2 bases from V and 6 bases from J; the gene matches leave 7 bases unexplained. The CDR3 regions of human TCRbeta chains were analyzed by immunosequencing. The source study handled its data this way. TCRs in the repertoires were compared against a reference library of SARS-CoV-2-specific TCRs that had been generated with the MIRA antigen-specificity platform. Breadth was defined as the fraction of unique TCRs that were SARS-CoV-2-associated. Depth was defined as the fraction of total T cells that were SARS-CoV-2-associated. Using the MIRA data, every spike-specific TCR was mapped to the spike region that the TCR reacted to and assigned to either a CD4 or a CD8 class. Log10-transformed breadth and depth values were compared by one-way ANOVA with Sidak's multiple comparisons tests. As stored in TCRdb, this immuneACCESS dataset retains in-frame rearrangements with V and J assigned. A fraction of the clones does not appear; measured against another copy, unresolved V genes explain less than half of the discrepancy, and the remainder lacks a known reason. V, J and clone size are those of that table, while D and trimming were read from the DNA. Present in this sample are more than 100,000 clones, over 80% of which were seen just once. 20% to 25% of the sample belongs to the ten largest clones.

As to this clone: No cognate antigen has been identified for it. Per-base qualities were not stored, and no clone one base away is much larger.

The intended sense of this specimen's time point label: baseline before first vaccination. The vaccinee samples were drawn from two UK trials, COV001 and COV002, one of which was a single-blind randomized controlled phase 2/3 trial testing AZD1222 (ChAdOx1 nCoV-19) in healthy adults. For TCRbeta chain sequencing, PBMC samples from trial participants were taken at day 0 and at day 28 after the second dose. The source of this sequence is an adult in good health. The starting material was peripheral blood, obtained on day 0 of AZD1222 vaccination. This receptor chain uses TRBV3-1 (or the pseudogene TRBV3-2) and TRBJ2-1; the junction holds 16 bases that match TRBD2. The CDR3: CASSQPEGTSGGGNEQFF. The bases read TGTGCCAGCAGCCAACCCGAGGGGACTAGCGGGGGGGGCAATGAGCAGTTCTTC.